This is a list of T cell receptor beta chains from one sample in a study of tumor-infiltrating lymphocytes in oesophageal squamous cell carcinoma. MiXCR, run by TCRdb on the PCR reads, gives a single entry per CDR3 protein. The sample carries 21,000 or so distinct CDR3 sequences, less than 45% recorded once. Input material: esophageal tumor tissue. These receptors came from a male donor with esophageal squamous cell carcinoma. CDR3s include the opening cysteine and the closing phenylalanine or tryptophan. The order of the fields is clone size, D gene, J gene, V gene, CDR3 DNA, CDR3 protein. A D gene is named only where the DNA matches it firmly. Size values are once, few and many counts, or a class for expanded clones, and some rows have none.

clone_size: many; d_call: TRBD2; j_call: TRBJ2-4; v_call: TRBV11-2; cdr3_nt: TGTGCCAGCAGCCAAGGGACTAGCCGGAAAAACATTCAGTACTTC; cdr3_aa: CASSQGTSRKNIQYF
clone_size: many; d_call: TRBD2; j_call: TRBJ2-7; v_call: TRBV18; cdr3_nt: TGTGCCAGCTCACCACCGGTAGGGGAGGGATACGAGCAGTACTTC; cdr3_aa: CASSPPVGEGYEQYF
clone_size: many; d_call: .; j_call: TRBJ2-3; v_call: TRBV12-5; cdr3_nt: TGTGCTAGTGGTGCCTGGAATACGCAGTATTTT; cdr3_aa: CASGAWNTQYF
clone_size: .; d_call: TRBD1; j_call: TRBJ1-1; v_call: TRBV5-1; cdr3_nt: TGCGCCAGCAGCAAGACAGGGCCGAACACTGAAGCTTTCTTT; cdr3_aa: CASSKTGPNTEAFF
clone_size: .; d_call: .; j_call: TRBJ2-7; v_call: TRBV7-6; cdr3_nt: TGTGCCAGCAGCTTAGCGGGTGTCTACAATGAGCAGTACTTC; cdr3_aa: CASSLAGVYNEQYF
clone_size: .; d_call: .; j_call: TRBJ1-4; v_call: TRBV20-1; cdr3_nt: TGCAGTGCTAGGAGTGACGAGGCGCCTACTAATGAAAAACTGTTTTTT; cdr3_aa: CSARSDEAPTNEKLFF
clone_size: few; d_call: TRBD2; j_call: TRBJ2-5; v_call: TRBV28; cdr3_nt: TGTGCCAGCTCCCCTCTCATAGCGGGAGTGGAGACCCAGTACTTC; cdr3_aa: CASSPLIAGVETQYF
clone_size: many; d_call: .; j_call: TRBJ2-7; v_call: TRBV12-3/TRBV12-4; cdr3_nt: TGTGCCAGCAGTAATCCAGCCGGGGCAGCTCAGCAGTACTTC; cdr3_aa: CASSNPAGAAQQYF
clone_size: .; d_call: .; j_call: TRBJ2-5; v_call: TRBV7-9; cdr3_nt: TGTGCCAGCAGCCCCGATCCGGGACACCAAGAGACCCAGTACTTC; cdr3_aa: CASSPDPGHQETQYF
clone_size: .; d_call: TRBD2; j_call: TRBJ2-1; v_call: TRBV12-3/TRBV12-4; cdr3_nt: TGTGCCAGCAGTTTGGGGCGGGGGGGCCTTGGGAATGAGCAGTTCTTC; cdr3_aa: CASSLGRGGLGNEQFF
clone_size: many; d_call: .; j_call: TRBJ1-5; v_call: TRBV19; cdr3_nt: TGTGCCAGTAGTATAGACCGGGGCAGGCCTAACAATCAGCCCCAGCATTTT; cdr3_aa: CASSIDRGRPNNQPQHF
clone_size: .; d_call: .; j_call: TRBJ2-5; v_call: TRBV6-9; cdr3_nt: TGTGCCAGCAGTCCACGTTCGGAGACCCAGTACTTC; cdr3_aa: CASSPRSETQYF
clone_size: few; d_call: .; j_call: TRBJ2-7; v_call: TRBV7-6; cdr3_nt: TGTGCTAGCAGCTTAGGGCCGGAGAAGATCTACGAGCAGTACTTC; cdr3_aa: CASSLGPEKIYEQYF
clone_size: many; d_call: .; j_call: TRBJ1-5; v_call: TRBV6-6; cdr3_nt: TGTGCCAGCAGTTACTCCTTTGGGACACGTAGCAATCAGCCCCAGCATTTT; cdr3_aa: CASSYSFGTRSNQPQHF
clone_size: .; d_call: .; j_call: TRBJ2-7; v_call: TRBV19; cdr3_nt: TGTGCCAGTATAGGGGATAGGATATTCGGTGAGCAGTACTTC; cdr3_aa: CASIGDRIFGEQYF
clone_size: few; d_call: TRBD1; j_call: TRBJ2-5; v_call: TRBV7-8; cdr3_nt: TGTGCCAGCAGCTTAGACAGGGGTTTAGAGACCCAGTACTTC; cdr3_aa: CASSLDRGLETQYF
clone_size: many; d_call: .; j_call: TRBJ2-7; v_call: TRBV6-1; cdr3_nt: TGTGCCAGCAGCCAAGAGGTGGTCTACGAGCAGTACTTC; cdr3_aa: CASSQEVVYEQYF
clone_size: .; d_call: TRBD1; j_call: TRBJ1-1; v_call: TRBV7-2; cdr3_nt: TGTGCCAGCAGCTTTGAGACAGGGGGCCACACTGAAGCTTTCTTT; cdr3_aa: CASSFETGGHTEAFF
clone_size: .; d_call: TRBD2; j_call: TRBJ2-1; v_call: TRBV7-8; cdr3_nt: TGTGCCAGCAGCTTAGTGGAGGGGAGCGGGAGCAATGAGCAGTTCTTC; cdr3_aa: CASSLVEGSGSNEQFF
clone_size: .; d_call: .; j_call: TRBJ2-1; v_call: TRBV7-2; cdr3_nt: TGTGCCAGCAGCTTAGTCTGGTCCTCCTACGAGCAGTTCTTC; cdr3_aa: CASSLVWSSYEQFF
clone_size: .; d_call: .; j_call: TRBJ1-6; v_call: TRBV7-2; cdr3_nt: TGTGCCAGCAGCGATACAACAGGCGGTAATTCACCCCTCCACTTT; cdr3_aa: CASSDTTGGNSPLHF
clone_size: many; d_call: TRBD1; j_call: TRBJ2-1; v_call: TRBV24-1; cdr3_nt: TGTGCCAGCAGGGGGAGCTCCTACAATGAGCAGTTCTTC; cdr3_aa: CASRGSSYNEQFF
clone_size: .; d_call: .; j_call: TRBJ2-7; v_call: TRBV6-1; cdr3_nt: TGTGCCAGCAGCGGATACACCTACGAGCAGTACTTC; cdr3_aa: CASSGYTYEQYF
clone_size: .; d_call: TRBD1; j_call: TRBJ2-3; v_call: TRBV7-2; cdr3_nt: TGTGCCAGCAGCTTAGCGGGGACAGGGGGCACAGATACGCAGTATTTT; cdr3_aa: CASSLAGTGGTDTQYF
clone_size: .; d_call: TRBD2; j_call: TRBJ2-1; v_call: TRBV7-6; cdr3_nt: TGTGCCAGCAGCCTGGGGGCTAGCGGGAGAGTCCGTGCTAAACAAAATGAGCAGTTCTTC; cdr3_aa: CASSLGASGRVRAKQNEQFF
clone_size: .; d_call: TRBD2; j_call: TRBJ2-1; v_call: TRBV7-6; cdr3_nt: TGTGCCAGCAGCTTAGCCACGGCTAGCGGGAGGATCGATGAGCAGTTCTTC; cdr3_aa: CASSLATASGRIDEQFF
clone_size: few; d_call: TRBD1; j_call: TRBJ2-1; v_call: TRBV28; cdr3_nt: TGTGCCAGCAGTTTAGGCCCCGATACAGGGGAGACCCAGTTCTTC; cdr3_aa: CASSLGPDTGETQFF
clone_size: many; d_call: TRBD2; j_call: TRBJ2-3; v_call: TRBV7-2; cdr3_nt: TGTGCCAGCAGGCGGACTAGCGGGAGCACAGATACGCAGTATTTT; cdr3_aa: CASRRTSGSTDTQYF
clone_size: medium-sized; d_call: .; j_call: TRBJ2-3; v_call: TRBV7-6; cdr3_nt: TGTGCCAGCAGTCCGAAAATAGCGGCTAGCACAGATACGCAGTATTTT; cdr3_aa: CASSPKIAASTDTQYF